Listed here are 15 T cell receptor beta chains from one sample, sequenced in a study of T cells after yellow fever vaccination. TCRdb fed the 5' RACE reads into MiXCR, producing one record per CDR3 protein. The sample contains about 150,000 distinct CDR3 sequences, under 7% of which appear only once. Sequenced here: CD4+ T cells sorted from PBMCs, sampled 10 days after the yellow fever booster vaccination. The source is a man aged 25 to 40 who received the YFV17D yellow fever vaccine.

The table lists this clonotype with many counts. The chain is built from TRBV20-1 and TRBJ1-2; 9 nucleotides line up with TRBD1. There are 14 residues in the CDR3. Per the germline V gene, CDR1 is DFQATT and CDR2 is SNEGSKA (reference sequence). J was trimmed by 4 bases and V by 4 bases; bases with no gene match: 7. The CDR3 sequence is CSATTGGAGYGYTF. For the CDR3, the DNA is TGCAGTGCTACAACAGGGGGCGCTGGCTATGGCTACACCTTC.

The sample holds many counts of this clonotype. This sequence joins TRBV6-5 and TRBJ2-5, with 7 bases matching TRBD2. This CDR3 contains 14 residues. Germline V CDR1 and CDR2: MNHEY, SVGAGI. V shed 5 bases and J 5 bases; nucleotides not matched to a gene: 8. The CDR3: CASSPAGVGETQYF. The CDR3 DNA sequence: TGTGCCAGCAGTCCCGCGGGAGTGGGGGAGACCCAGTACTTC.

The sample holds many counts of this clonotype. The chain joins TRBV28 to TRBJ2-7; D may be TRBD1 (5 bases). V gave up 6 bases and J gave up 3 bases, with 18 bases separating them. CDR1 and CDR2 from the germline V gene are MDHEN and SYDVKM. The CDR3 sequence is 15 residues long. The CDR3 region has the DNA TGTGCCAGCAGACCTAGACAGTACCTGGACTACGAGCAGTACTTC. Protein sequence: CASRPRQYLDYEQYF. Full variable domain (missing parts from reference TRBV28 and TRBJ2-7): DVKVTQSSRYLVKRTGEKVFLECVQDMDHENMFWYRQDPGLGLRLIYFSYDVKMKEKGDIPEGYSVSREKKERFSLILESASTNQTSMYLCASRPRQYLDYEQYFGPGTRLTVT.

This clonotype was seen repeatedly, ten times or more. This sequence joins TRBV12-3 or TRBV12-4 and TRBJ2-1; D may be TRBD1 (5 bases). Trimming took off 3 bases at V and 4 bases at J, with 10 bases between the two ends. This CDR3 is built from 14 residues. CDR3 DNA sequence: TGTGCCAGCAGTTTTGGGGCGGCATACAATGAGCAGTTCTTC. Translation: CASSFGAAYNEQFF.

This clonotype has at least ten counts. The V and J genes are TRBV6-5 and TRBJ1-5, with TRBD1 as a possible D gene (5 bases). CDR3 length: 15 amino acids. V was pared by 0 bases and J by 7 bases, with 13 bases between. CDR1 and CDR2 (germline): MNHEY, SVGAGI. The CDR3: CASSYSPGGGQPQHF. The CDR3 DNA reads TGTGCCAGCAGTTACTCTCCGGGGGGTGGGCAGCCCCAGCATTTT.

This clonotype appeared many times. This chain joins TRBV7-6 and TRBJ1-5, with 7 positions matching TRBD1. Germline V gene lookup returns CDR1 SGHVS and CDR2 FNYEAQ. This CDR3 has 15 amino acids. Trimming cost V 6 bases and J 3 bases; bases outside gene matches: 8. The CDR3 coding sequence is TGTGCCAGCAGTTCCCATACAGGGGTCAATCAGCCCCAGCATTTT. Its protein product is CASSSHTGVNQPQHF.

At least ten counts were recorded for this clonotype. The chain uses TRBV7-3 and TRBJ2-5; 7 nucleotides align to TRBD2. CDR3 length: 14 amino acids. Germline trimming cut 8 bases from V and 2 bases from J; bases unmatched to any gene: 8. Germline values: CDR1 SGHTA, CDR2 FQGTGA. CDR3 sequence (DNA): TGTGCCAGCTCCCAGGGAGGGAGTCAAGAGACCCAGTACTTC. As protein: CASSQGGSQETQYF.

In its sample, this clonotype was seen many times. The J gene is TRBJ2-7, the V gene TRBV5-4; D is uncertain. CDR3 size: 14 residues. The germline V and J ends were trimmed by 1 base and 3 bases, with 11 bases remaining between them. Germline V gene lookup returns CDR1 SGHNT and CDR2 YYREEE (reference sequence). CDR3 DNA sequence: TGTGCCAGCAGCTTGTATCCTCAGCTCTACGAGCAGTACTTC. Protein sequence: CASSLYPQLYEQYF.

This clonotype has a count of ten or more. The gene calls are TRBV7-8 and TRBJ2-2; 7 nucleotides align to TRBD2. V lost 4 bases to trimming and J lost 3 bases; unmatched junction nucleotides: 8. CDR3 length: 16 residues. Germline-derived CDR1 and CDR2 are SGHVS and FQNEAQ. CDR3 residues: CASSSYGLADTGELFF. The CDR3, as DNA: TGTGCCAGCAGCTCATATGGCCTAGCGGACACCGGGGAGCTGTTTTTT.

This clonotype was seen ten or more times. V usage is TRBV12-3 or TRBV12-4 and J usage is TRBJ2-7; 11 bases agree with TRBD1. This CDR3 is built from 17 residues. Losses at the gene ends were 2 bases for V and 3 bases for J; bases not matched to a gene: 9. The CDR3: CASSLSWGQGVVYEQYF. For the CDR3, the DNA is TGTGCCAGCAGTTTATCTTGGGGACAGGGGGTCGTCTACGAGCAGTACTTC.

This clonotype was seen only a few times. This rearrangement joins TRBV20-1 to TRBJ1-1, with D possibly being TRBD1 (5 bases). In germline, CDR1 is DFQATT, CDR2 SNEGSKA (reference sequence). The CDR3 length is 13 residues. Trimming took 3 bases from V and 1 from J, leaving 9 bases between them. The CDR3: CSASFGGNTEAFF. The CDR3 DNA reads TGCAGTGCTAGTTTTGGGGGGAACACTGAAGCTTTCTTT.

In its sample, this clonotype was seen many times. The CDR3 protein is CASSQDTTSGFDEQYF. The CDR3 nucleotides read TGTGCCAGCAGCCAAGACACGACTAGCGGATTTGACGAGCAGTACTTC. This chain uses TRBV4-2 with TRBJ2-7, with 9 nucleotides matching TRBD2. J was trimmed by 5 bases and V by 0 bases; bases with no gene match: 8. This CDR3 region has 16 residues. Germline-derived CDR1 and CDR2 are LGHNA and YNFKEQ.

This clonotype was detected many times. This chain joins TRBV7-2 and TRBJ1-2; no clear D gene. The V end was cut by 0 bases, the J end by 3 bases, with 8 bases between. The CDR3 contains 14 residues. Germline lookup yields CDR1 SGHTA and CDR2 FQGNSA. The CDR3 region is CASSLASWDYGYTF. The CDR3 DNA reads as TGTGCCAGCAGCTTAGCGAGCTGGGACTATGGCTACACCTTC.

This clonotype was seen ten or more times. The V and J genes are TRBV20-1 and TRBJ2-5, with D possibly matching TRBD2 (6 bases). Germline V gives CDR1 DFQATT, CDR2 SNEGSKA (reference sequence). With 1 base removed from V and 1 base from J, the gap between germline ends came to 10 bases. This CDR3 comprises 14 residues. CDR3 sequence: CSARGGNLQETQYF. The CDR3 coding sequence is TGCAGTGCTAGAGGCGGGAACCTCCAAGAGACCCAGTACTTC.

Many counts were recorded for this clonotype. The chain has TRBV7-9 and TRBJ1-5; D possibly corresponds to TRBD1 (5 bases). The CDR3 is 17 amino acids. Trimming removed 3 bases at V and 3 bases at J, with 18 bases between. Germline CDR1 and CDR2: SEHNR and FQNEAQ (reference sequence). The CDR3 nucleotides are TGTGCCAGCAGCTTCGGCGTCGACAGTTACCTCAATCAGCCCCAGCATTTT. As protein: CASSFGVDSYLNQPQHF.